A single T cell receptor beta chain is shown here with its context. Its cognate antigen is unknown. This sample is part of a study of response to subunit inactivated influenza vaccine. Findings and caveats of the study: A suggestion made by the authors is that each seasonal influenza vaccination recruits few new T cells.

Each CDR3 protein gets one entry after TCRdb re-called the RT-PCR reads with MiXCR. Of 600,000 to 850,000 distinct CDR3 sequences listed, 14% are singletons. This TCR was recovered from a man aged 45-65 years who received an inactivated influenza vaccine. Sample: PBMCs from blood, taken 14 to 15 days before vaccination.

This CDR3 is CASSTRTIAGDSYEQYF. The CDR3 DNA reads TGTGCCAGCAGCACACGAACCATAGCGGGGGATTCCTACGAGCAGTACTTC. The V call is TRBV7-9, the J call TRBJ2-7; 9 bases align to TRBD2. J gave up 1 base and V 5 bases, and 12 bases lay outside the gene matches. Per the germline V gene, CDR1 is SEHNR and CDR2 is FQNEAQ (reference sequence). The CDR3 contains 17 residues.